The 17 T cell receptor beta chains presented below share a single source sample, sequenced in a study of CD8+ T cells in alopecia areata. cDNA serving as the sequencing template came from extracted, reverse transcribed RNA. Profiling relied on immunoSEQ multiplex PCR, and the TCRdb table lists in-frame clones only, not all of them. Here the sample spans under 250,000 clones, more than 45% being singletons. The source was CD4+ T cells sorted from blood, collected at week 0. The receptors come from a human donor with alopecia areata.

DNA for the CDR3: TGTGCCAGCAGTGAACTATTCCGCTACGAGCAGTACTTC. Translated: CASSELFRYEQYF. The chain uses TRBV25-1 and TRBJ2-7; D gene ambiguous. Between the trimmed V and J ends, which lost 2 bases and 3 bases, there was a span of 8 bases. This CDR3 region has 13 residues. Germline CDR1 and CDR2: MGHDK and SYGVNS.

The V call is TRBV9, the J call TRBJ2-5, with 7 bases aligning to TRBD2. Germline CDR1 is SGDLS and CDR2 is YYNGEE. CDR3 length: 17 amino acids. V was clipped by 0 bases and J by 1 base; unmatched bases: 9. For the CDR3, the DNA is TGTGCCAGCAGCGTAGAGGGGCGGGAGAGACTCCAAGAGACCCAGTACTTC. Translating gives CASSVEGRERLQETQYF.

The chain links TRBV19 to TRBJ2-7; 7 bases are a match to TRBD1. The germline V gene encodes CDR1 LNHDA and CDR2 SQIVND (reference sequence). V shed 9 bases and J 2 bases; nucleotides not matched to a gene: 10. There are 14 residues in the CDR3. This CDR3 is CASSSGQTPYEQYF. The CDR3 coding sequence is TGTGCCAGCAGCTCGGGACAGACCCCCTACGAGCAGTACTTC.

The chain has TRBV6-6 and TRBJ2-7, with a possible D match to TRBD2 (7 bases). V was pared by 4 bases and J by 4 bases, with 11 bases between. The length of the CDR3 is 13 residues. The germline CDR1 and CDR2 sequences are MNHNY and SVGAGI (reference sequence). The CDR3 spells CASSLQGGYEQYF. The CDR3 nucleotides are TGTGCCAGCAGTTTACAGGGAGGGTACGAGCAGTACTTC.

The genes are TRBV2 and TRBJ2-3, with D unclear. This CDR3 comprises 14 residues. Between the trimmed V and J ends, which lost 4 bases and 2 bases, there was a span of 10 bases. CDR1 and CDR2 from the germline V gene are SNHLY and FYNNEI. This CDR3 is CASSVSRTTDTQYF. The CDR3, as DNA: TGTGCCAGCAGTGTAAGCAGAACCACAGATACGCAGTATTTT.

This sequence joins TRBV7-2 and TRBJ1-2; weak D call: TRBD1 (6 bases). The CDR3 has 15 residues. Looked up from germline, CDR1 is SGHTA and CDR2 is FQGNSA. Trimming removed 5 bases at V and 4 bases at J, with 17 bases between. Written as DNA, the CDR3 is TGTGCCAGCAGCAAAAACAGGGAGCGAGGCTATGGCTACACCTTC. Translating it yields CASSKNRERGYGYTF.

This chain uses TRBV4-1 with TRBJ1-2, with unresolved D. Germline lookup yields CDR1 MGHRA and CDR2 YSYEKL. The CDR3 covers 12 residues. V shed 0 bases and J shed 11 bases, with 10 bases lying between them. CDR3 in DNA: TGCGCCAGCAGCCAAGAGTTTCAGCGGTACACCTTC. The encoded protein is CASSQEFQRYTF.

This clone was seen a handful of times. The rearrangement uses TRBV7-3 and TRBJ2-6, with TRBD1 matching 7 bases. After removal of 5 bases from V and 3 bases from J, the junction contained 7 bases not matched to a gene. Germline V gene lookup returns CDR1 SGHTA and CDR2 FQGTGA. The length of the CDR3 is 16 residues. This CDR3 reads CASSRQGSGGANVLTF. The CDR3 nucleotides read TGTGCCAGCAGCAGACAGGGTAGTGGTGGGGCCAACGTCCTGACTTTC.

The chain joins TRBV6-6 to TRBJ1-2; TRBD1 matches 8 bases. V was clipped by 5 bases and J by 3 bases; unmatched bases: 2. This CDR3 is built from 13 residues. Per germline, CDR1 MNHNY and CDR2 SVGAGI (reference sequence). CDR3 bases: TGTGCCAGCAGTATGGACAGGGACTATGGCTACACCTTC. Protein: CASSMDRDYGYTF.

This clone came up a few times. The chain's CDR3 is CSVSKTGQRYNEQFF. In DNA, the CDR3 is TGCAGCGTTTCAAAAACGGGACAGCGATACAATGAGCAGTTCTTC. The chain combines TRBV29-1 with TRBJ2-1, with TRBD1 matching 7 bases. Per the germline V gene, CDR1 is SQVTM and CDR2 is ANQGSEA. With 5 bases clipped from V and 4 bases from J, the junction kept 11 bases outside the gene matches. There are 15 residues in the CDR3.

The chain has TRBV19 and TRBJ1-2, with a tentative D call TRBD1 (6 bases). The V and J ends lost 8 bases and 4 bases respectively, with 23 bases between them. Germline CDR1 and CDR2: LNHDA and SQIVND (reference sequence). The length of the CDR3 is 16 residues. In nucleotides, the CDR3 is TGTGCCAGTCACCCCTCCCTCAGGGGAACAATCTATGGCTACACCTTC. It specifies CASHPSLRGTIYGYTF.

The sample holds a few counts of this clone. V is TRBV27 and J is TRBJ2-1, with D possibly matching TRBD1 (5 bases). The CDR3 extends over 15 amino acids. Germline V gene sequence: CDR1 MNHEY, CDR2 SMNVEV (reference sequence). Trimming pared 1 base from V and 2 bases from J, leaving 9 bases between. CDR3 sequence: CASSLFLRAYNEQFF. As DNA, the CDR3 is TGTGCCAGCAGTTTATTTCTCAGGGCCTACAATGAGCAGTTCTTC.

This chain connects TRBV29-1 to TRBJ2-7; D is perhaps TRBD1 (6 bases). The germline V and J ends were trimmed by 2 bases and 6 bases, with 14 bases remaining between them. CDR1 SQVTM and CDR2 ANQGSEA come from the germline V gene. The CDR3 loop spans 13 amino acids. CDR3 sequence: CSVETQGSSEQYF. The CDR3 DNA sequence: TGCAGCGTTGAAACCCAGGGGAGTAGCGAGCAGTACTTC.

The chain combines TRBV19 with TRBJ1-5; TRBD1 agrees at 10 bases. Germline V lookup: CDR1 LNHDA, CDR2 SQIVND (reference sequence). This CDR3 is 16 amino acids long. V lost 5 bases to trimming and J lost 2 bases; unmatched junction nucleotides: 6. CDR3 sequence: CASSPRDRGRNQPQHF. The CDR3 nucleotides read TGTGCCAGTAGTCCAAGGGACAGGGGTCGCAATCAGCCCCAGCATTTT.

Only one count was recorded for this clone. V usage is TRBV25-1 and J usage is TRBJ1-3; no firm D call. Germline CDR1 and CDR2: MGHDK and SYGVNS. This CDR3 contains 14 residues. V lost 3 bases and J lost 2, with 8 bases in between. This CDR3 reads CASSDRRTGNTIYF. CDR3 DNA: TGTGCCAGCAGTGACAGGCGGACTGGAAACACCATATATTTT.

This clone has more than one count but fewer than ten. V and J are TRBV29-1 and TRBJ2-7, with D possibly TRBD2 on 6 matching bases. Trimming pared 3 bases from V and 5 bases from J, leaving 11 bases between. This CDR3 has 12 amino acids. CDR1 and CDR2 (germline): SQVTM, ANQGSEA. The CDR3 loop reads CSVDGTSNEQYF. CDR3 sequence (DNA): TGCAGCGTTGACGGGACTTCCAACGAGCAGTACTTC.

This clone was seen more than once but under ten times. V is TRBV30 and J is TRBJ2-3, with 7 bases matching TRBD1. Germline lookup yields CDR1 GTSNPN and CDR2 SVGIG (reference sequence). The CDR3 consists of 15 residues. V gave up 0 bases and J gave up 5 bases; unmatched junction bases: 8. The CDR3 loop is CAWSVDRTRGDTQYF. Here the CDR3 DNA reads TGTGCCTGGAGTGTGGACAGGACGAGAGGAGATACGCAGTATTTT.